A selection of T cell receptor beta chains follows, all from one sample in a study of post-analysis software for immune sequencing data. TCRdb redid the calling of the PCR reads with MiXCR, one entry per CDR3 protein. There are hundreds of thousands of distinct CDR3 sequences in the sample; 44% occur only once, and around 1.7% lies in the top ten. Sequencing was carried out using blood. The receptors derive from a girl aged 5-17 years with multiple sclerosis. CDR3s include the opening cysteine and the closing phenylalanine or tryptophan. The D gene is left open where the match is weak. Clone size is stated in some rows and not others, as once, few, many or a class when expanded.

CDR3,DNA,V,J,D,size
CASRKAGTRDNEQFF,TGTGCCAGCAGGAAAGCCGGGACTCGCGACAATGAGCAGTTCTTC,TRBV6-5,TRBJ2-1,NA,few
CSARSWGAGSPKVRTDAQYF,TGCAGTGCTAGATCCTGGGGAGCGGGGTCTCCCAAGGTTCGCACAGACGCGCAGTATTTT,TRBV20-1,TRBJ2-3,TRBD2,NA
CAVGGGAQETQYF,TGTGCCGTTGGGGGGGGGGCCCAAGAGACCCAGTACTTC,TRBV10-3,TRBJ2-5,NA,NA
CASSKDYRETQYF,TGTGCCAGCAGCAAGGACTACCGAGAGACCCAGTACTTC,TRBV11-2,TRBJ2-5,NA,few
CSVVTGNEKLFF,TGCAGCGTTGTAACAGGGAATGAAAAACTGTTTTTT,TRBV29-1,TRBJ1-4,NA,few
CASRSAGPSTDTQYF,TGTGCCAGCAGATCCGCGGGCCCTAGCACAGATACGCAGTATTTT,TRBV3-1,TRBJ2-3,NA,NA
CASSFDSYYGYAF,TGTGCCAGCAGCTTTGACAGTTACTATGGCTACGCCTTC,TRBV7-2,TRBJ1-2,NA,NA
CAVGRTDTQYF,TGTGCCGTCGGCCGCACAGATACGCAGTATTTT,TRBV24-1,TRBJ2-3,NA,NA
CSARHINTGELFF,TGCAGTGCTAGACATATCAACACCGGGGAGCTGTTTTTT,TRBV20-1,TRBJ2-2,NA,NA
CASSLRESASYEQYF,TGTGCCAGCAGCTTAAGAGAGAGTGCTTCCTACGAGCAGTACTTC,TRBV7-9,TRBJ2-7,NA,few
CASSPGDRSYGYTF,TGTGCCAGCAGCCCAGGGGACAGGTCCTATGGCTACACCTTC,TRBV7-3,TRBJ1-2,TRBD1,NA
CASSFRGSYNEQFF,TGCGCCAGCAGCTTCCGTGGATCCTACAATGAGCAGTTCTTC,TRBV5-1,TRBJ2-1,NA,many
CASSPQTGLDEQYF,TGTGCCAGCAGCCCCCAGACAGGGTTGGACGAGCAGTACTTC,TRBV9,TRBJ2-7,TRBD1,few
CASSHLVEDTQYF,TGTGCCAGCAGCCACCTTGTTGAAGATACGCAGTATTTT,TRBV7-2,TRBJ2-3,NA,few
CSASGTGTDGYTF,TGCAGTGCTTCCGGGACAGGGACTGATGGCTACACCTTC,TRBV20-1,TRBJ1-2,TRBD1,NA
CASSENSLISYGYTF,TGTGCCAGCAGTGAGAACTCCCTTATTTCCTATGGCTACACCTTC,TRBV2,TRBJ1-2,NA,few
CASSLEGGHEQYF,TGTGCCAGCAGCTTAGAGGGGGGGCACGAGCAGTACTTC,TRBV7-2,TRBJ2-7,NA,once
CASSLGFPLVYEQYF,TGTGCCAGCAGCTTAGGGTTTCCCCTGGTTTACGAGCAGTACTTC,TRBV13,TRBJ2-7,NA,few
CASSQSSLSGANVLTF,TGTGCCAGCAGTCAGTCGTCGCTCTCTGGGGCCAACGTCCTGACTTTC,TRBV6-5,TRBJ2-6,NA,few
CAGSSGDRDQPQHF,TGCGCCGGCAGCTCTGGGGACAGAGATCAGCCCCAGCATTTT,TRBV5-1,TRBJ1-5,TRBD1,NA
CAISAAGANTEAFF,TGTGCCATCAGTGCGGCAGGGGCCAACACTGAAGCTTTCTTT,TRBV10-3,TRBJ1-1,NA,NA
CASSSTLQETQYF,TGTGCCAGCAGCTCGACTCTGCAAGAGACCCAGTACTTC,TRBV7-9,TRBJ2-5,NA,NA
CASTVGVAGTDTQYF,TGTGCCAGCACCGTCGGGGTAGCGGGAACAGATACGCAGTATTTT,TRBV28,TRBJ2-3,TRBD2,NA
CASSLVGGSGANVLTF,TGTGCCAGCAGCTTGGTAGGAGGCTCTGGGGCCAACGTCCTGACTTTC,TRBV5-5,TRBJ2-6,NA,few
CASSLTPDSSGDIQYF,TGTGCCAGCAGTTTAACGCCAGATAGCAGCGGGGACATTCAGTACTTC,TRBV28,TRBJ2-4,TRBD2,NA
CASLQGGNEQFF,TGTGCCAGCTTACAGGGGGGGAATGAGCAGTTCTTC,TRBV6-6,TRBJ2-1,NA,many
CASSSPYSNQPQHF,TGTGCCAGCAGCTCCCCTTATAGCAATCAGCCCCAGCATTTT,TRBV12-3/TRBV12-4,TRBJ1-5,NA,NA
CASGGGQINSPLHF,TGTGCCAGCGGGGGGGGACAGATTAATTCACCCCTCCACTTT,TRBV6-5,TRBJ1-6,TRBD1,NA
CASSHRGHEQYF,TGTGCCAGCAGCCACAGGGGGCACGAGCAGTACTTC,TRBV6-5,TRBJ2-7,TRBD1,NA
CASRGTVQETQYF,TGCGCCAGCAGGGGGACGGTACAAGAGACCCAGTACTTC,TRBV5-1,TRBJ2-5,NA,few
CASSEARTSGKETQYF,TGTGCCAGCAGTGAAGCGCGGACTAGCGGCAAAGAGACCCAGTACTTC,TRBV6-1,TRBJ2-5,TRBD2,NA
CASSRGQGDEQYF,TGCGCCAGCAGCAGGGGTCAGGGGGACGAGCAGTACTTC,TRBV5-1,TRBJ2-7,TRBD1,few
CASSLAVQGWDEQFF,TGCGCCAGCAGCTTGGCAGTACAGGGGTGGGATGAGCAGTTCTTC,TRBV5-1,TRBJ2-1,TRBD1,NA
CASSEDEDNEQFF,TGTGCCAGCAGTGAGGACGAGGACAATGAGCAGTTCTTC,TRBV6-4,TRBJ2-1,NA,NA
CASSVEGHAYQETQFF,TGTGCCAGCAGCGTAGAGGGACACGCGTACCAAGAGACCCAGTTCTTC,TRBV9,TRBJ2-1,NA,NA
CASSRVLYEQYF,TGTGCCTCCTCTAGAGTCCTTTACGAGCAGTACTTC,TRBV7-9,TRBJ2-7,NA,few
CASSEGMDIQYF,TGTGCCAGCAGCGAGGGAATGGACATTCAGTACTTC,TRBV5-5,TRBJ2-4,NA,many
CSAREGGPTDTQYF,TGCAGTGCAAGGGAGGGCGGCCCCACAGATACGCAGTATTTT,TRBV20-1,TRBJ2-3,TRBD2,few
CSASRHSGLTYNEQFF,TGCAGTGCTAGTCGCCATAGCGGGCTAACCTACAATGAGCAGTTCTTC,TRBV20-1,TRBJ2-1,TRBD2,many
CASTAGQLFTDTQYF,TGTGCCAGCACGGCAGGACAGTTATTTACGGATACGCAGTATTTT,TRBV6-5,TRBJ2-3,NA,NA
CASSSLGVSGNSDTQYF,TGTGCCAGCAGCTCCCTGGGCGTTAGCGGGAACTCAGATACGCAGTATTTT,TRBV13,TRBJ2-3,TRBD2,NA
CASTEGGNEQFF,TGTGCCAGCACCGAAGGGGGCAATGAGCAGTTCTTC,TRBV2,TRBJ2-1,NA,NA
CASGRSYNEQFF,TGTGCCAGCGGGAGATCCTACAATGAGCAGTTCTTC,TRBV2,TRBJ2-1,NA,few
CSAQGQGLDTQYF,TGCAGTGCACAGGGACAGGGCCTAGATACGCAGTATTTT,TRBV20-1,TRBJ2-3,TRBD1,NA
CASSLGLAGIRLETQYF,TGCGCCAGCAGCTTGGGACTAGCGGGAATCCGGTTGGAGACCCAGTACTTC,TRBV5-1,TRBJ2-5,TRBD2,few
CASSTRLAGGQDNEQFF,TGTGCCAGCAGTACCCGACTAGCGGGGGGGCAGGACAATGAGCAGTTCTTC,TRBV27,TRBJ2-1,TRBD2,few
CASSYSKSSGSSYEQYF,TGTGCCAGCAGTTACTCGAAATCTAGCGGAAGCTCCTACGAGCAGTACTTC,TRBV6-2/TRBV6-3,TRBJ2-7,TRBD2,NA
CASSVLLGGAFF,TGTGCCAGCAGTGTTCTCTTGGGTGGAGCTTTCTTT,TRBV6-1,TRBJ1-1,NA,NA
CASSPVRGEAKNIQYF,TGTGCCAGCAGTCCGGTGCGGGGGGAGGCCAAAAACATTCAGTACTTC,TRBV12-3/TRBV12-4,TRBJ2-4,TRBD2,NA
CARSYRGQLMQPQHF,TGTGCCCGCAGCTACAGGGGGCAATTGATGCAGCCCCAGCATTTT,TRBV12-3/TRBV12-4,TRBJ1-5,TRBD1,few